These 28 T cell receptor beta chains were sequenced from one sample in a study of T cell repertoires in cytomegalovirus infection. Antigens of these TCRs are unknown. TCRdb re-derived calls from the reads in MiXCR, one entry per CDR3 protein. Of under 95,000 distinct CDR3 sequences listed, roughly half were seen once; the top ten hold 90% to 95%. Sequenced here: CD8+ T cells from cultured PBMCs, sampled from culture after CMV antigen stimulation. These receptors were collected from a human donor in good health (CMV status not recorded). Some clones in this sample may be carry-over from other donors' samples.

This clonotype was seen more than once but under ten times. J is TRBJ1-1 and V is TRBV14; possible D gene TRBD1, 5 bases. V lost 3 bases to trimming and J lost 11 bases, with 13 bases between them. Germline V gene lookup returns CDR1 SGHDN and CDR2 FVKESK. The CDR3 contains 12 residues. The CDR3 protein is CASSQTGTVAFF. The CDR3 DNA sequence: TGTGCCAGCAGCCAGACCGGGACTGTGGCTTTCTTT.

This clonotype was counted only a few times. The genes are TRBV7-9 and TRBJ2-2, with no clear D. V was trimmed by 1 base and J by 8 bases, leaving 14 bases between them. Germline V gene data show CDR1 as SEHNR and CDR2 as FQNEAQ (reference sequence). The CDR3 consists of 15 residues. Here the CDR3 reads CASSLGRQKMGELFF. The CDR3 DNA reads TGTGCCAGCAGCTTAGGTCGCCAGAAAATGGGGGAGCTGTTTTTT.

This clonotype was observed a few times. This chain connects TRBV20-1 to TRBJ2-7; 10 bases are shared with TRBD2. Unmatched junction bases numbered 9, after V lost 0 bases and J lost 1 base. This CDR3 contains 17 residues. The germline V gene encodes CDR1 DFQATT and CDR2 SNEGSKA (reference sequence). CDR3 residues: CSARESQREGRSYEQYF. The DNA for the CDR3 is TGCAGTGCTAGAGAGTCCCAGCGGGAGGGCCGGTCCTACGAGCAGTACTTC.

This clonotype came up a few times. CDR3 bases: TGTGCCAGTAGAGGGGGGAAAGAGCAGTACTTC. This translates into CASRGGKEQYF. V gene TRBV12-3 or TRBV12-4 combines with J gene TRBJ2-7, with D perhaps matching TRBD1 or TRBD2 (6 bases each). V lost 9 bases and J lost 7, with 13 bases in between. The CDR3 runs 11 residues.

This clonotype was seen a few times. CDR3 amino acids: CAIMAGGLQETQYF. The CDR3 region has the DNA TGTGCCATCATGGCGGGGGGGCTCCAAGAGACCCAGTACTTC. The J gene is TRBJ2-5, the V gene TRBV10-3, with 9 positions matching TRBD2. CDR3 size: 14 residues. The germline V gene encodes CDR1 ENHRY and CDR2 SYGVKD. With 7 bases clipped from V and 1 base from J, the junction kept 4 bases outside the gene matches.

The V and J genes are TRBV9 and TRBJ2-3; TRBD2 is a possible D gene (6 bases). This CDR3 has 15 residues. The V and J ends lost 0 bases and 4 bases respectively, with 12 bases between them. Germline V gene sequence: CDR1 SGDLS, CDR2 YYNGEE. This CDR3 is CASSVGLASADTQYF. CDR3 bases: TGTGCCAGCAGCGTAGGTCTAGCGTCTGCAGATACGCAGTATTTT.

The chain has TRBV4-1 and TRBJ2-5, with D perhaps matching TRBD1 (5 bases). With 0 bases removed from V and 5 bases from J, the gap between germline ends came to 13 bases. From germline, CDR1 is MGHRA and CDR2 YSYEKL. The CDR3 has 15 amino acids. The CDR3 loop is CASSQDRRGRETQYF. The CDR3 DNA follows: TGCGCCAGCAGCCAAGATAGAAGGGGCAGGGAGACCCAGTACTTC.

The chain has TRBV5-4 and TRBJ1-1; the D is unclear. CDR3 length: 15 residues. CDR1 and CDR2 from the germline V gene are SGHNT and YYREEE (reference sequence). V lost 8 bases and J 0 bases, leaving 17 bases between the germline ends. The CDR3 loop is CASRSRGGLNTEAFF. CDR3 DNA sequence: TGTGCCAGTCGGTCCCGGGGAGGACTGAACACTGAAGCTTTCTTT.

This clonotype came up a few times. The rearrangement joins TRBV7-3 to TRBJ2-1, with no clear D. The CDR3 is made up of 16 amino acids. CDR1 is SGHTA, CDR2 FQGTGA, per germline. V lost 2 bases and J 0 bases, leaving 11 bases between the germline ends. CDR3 coding DNA: TGTGCCAGCAGCTTAGCGGACCCGACCTCCTACAATGAGCAGTTCTTC. Translating gives CASSLADPTSYNEQFF.

The chain is built from TRBV27 and TRBJ1-1, with 10 bases matching TRBD1. CDR1 and CDR2 (germline): MNHEY, SMNVEV (reference sequence). The ends lost 5 bases at V and 0 bases at J; junction bases unmatched: 6. CDR3 length: 16 residues. CDR3 bases: TGTGCCAGCAGTGGGGCGACAGGGGGCCTGAACACTGAAGCTTTCTTT. Translated, it gives CASSGATGGLNTEAFF.

This clonotype was seen more than once but under ten times. The chain employs TRBV7-6 and TRBJ2-1, with 7 nucleotides matching TRBD2. Per germline, CDR1 SGHVS and CDR2 FNYEAQ. This CDR3 is 16 amino acids long. V dropped 2 bases and J dropped 0; count of bases not matched to a gene: 4. The CDR3 DNA follows: TGTGCCAGCAGCTTAATGGGGGGGAGCTCCTACAATGAGCAGTTCTTC. Amino acids: CASSLMGGSSYNEQFF. Drawing the rest from reference TRBV7-6 and TRBJ2-1, the complete variable domain is GAGVSQSPRYKVTKRGQDVALRCDPISGHVSLYWYRQALGQGPEFLTYFNYEAQQDKSGLPNDRFSAERPEGSISTLTIQRTEQRDSAMYRCASSLMGGSSYNEQFFGPGTRLTVL.

The rearrangement joins TRBV11-2 to TRBJ2-6; D is uncertain. Trimming took 4 bases from V and 2 from J, leaving 3 bases between them. The V gene's germline CDR1 is SGHAT and CDR2 FQNNGV. The length of the CDR3 is 13 residues. The CDR3 DNA reads as TGTGCCAGCAGCTCTGCTGGGGCCAACGTCCTGACTTTC. Amino acid sequence: CASSSAGANVLTF.

The rearrangement joins TRBV28 to TRBJ2-5, with 7 positions matching TRBD1. The CDR3 runs 19 residues. Germline V gene sequence: CDR1 MDHEN, CDR2 SYDVKM. Trimming at V came to 5 bases and at J to 2 bases, leaving 20 bases not matched to a gene. CDR3 protein: CASSHPRQGHLSSQETQYF. The CDR3 DNA reads TGTGCCAGCAGTCATCCGAGACAGGGACACTTATCTAGTCAAGAGACCCAGTACTTC.

In nucleotides, the CDR3 is TGTGCCAGCAGCTTAGGAGACCCGAATGGCTACACCTTC. Its protein product is CASSLGDPNGYTF. The chain couples TRBV7-4 to TRBJ1-2, with no clear D. CDR1 is SGHVT and CDR2 is SQSDAQ in the germline V gene. This CDR3 is built from 13 residues. Trimming stripped 1 base from V and 6 bases from J, with 9 bases between.

The CDR3 loop reads CASMVVWGSNQPQHF. CDR3 sequence (DNA): TGTGCCAGTATGGTGGTTTGGGGGAGCAATCAGCCCCAGCATTTT. V usage is TRBV19 and J usage is TRBJ1-5; TRBD1 is a possible D gene (5 bases). Germline assignment: CDR1 LNHDA and CDR2 SQIVND (reference sequence). V dropped 7 bases and J dropped 1 base, with 14 bases sitting between them. This CDR3 contains 15 residues.

This clonotype occurred once. V is TRBV12-3 or TRBV12-4 and J is TRBJ2-7; weak D call: TRBD1 (6 bases). V dropped 0 bases and J dropped 3 bases, with 12 bases sitting between them. CDR3 size: 15 residues. In DNA form, the CDR3 reads TGTGCCAGCAGTTTAGCTGGTCAGGGGAACTACGAGCAGTACTTC. This gives the protein CASSLAGQGNYEQYF.

This chain uses TRBV28 with TRBJ2-1; 9 nucleotides match TRBD2. Germline assignment: CDR1 MDHEN and CDR2 SYDVKM. V shed 5 bases, J shed 7 bases, and the junction held 6 bases outside the gene matches. CDR3 length equals 14 residues. The CDR3 sequence is CASSGGRADNEQFF. The CDR3 DNA follows: TGTGCCAGCAGTGGCGGGAGGGCGGATAATGAGCAGTTCTTC.

The chain uses TRBV7-2 and TRBJ2-1, with 13 bases fitting TRBD2. Trimming cost V 5 bases and J 7 bases; bases outside gene matches: 5. The CDR3 extends over 15 amino acids. The germline V gene encodes CDR1 SGHTA and CDR2 FQGNSA. Written as DNA, the CDR3 is TGTGCCAGCAGCCTCGGACTAGCGGGAGAGAATGAGCAGTTCTTC. It specifies CASSLGLAGENEQFF.

This clonotype turned up a few times. The rearrangement joins TRBV4-1 to TRBJ2-3; 8 bases map to TRBD2. Losses at the gene ends were 0 bases for V and 4 bases for J; bases not matched to a gene: 18. Germline-derived CDR1 and CDR2 are MGHRA and YSYEKL. This CDR3 spans 20 amino acids. In DNA, the CDR3 is TGCGCCAGCAGCCAAGAGAAGGGAGGCTGGACGGGAGGGCCACCAGATACGCAGTATTTT. It is translated as CASSQEKGGWTGGPPDTQYF.

V gene TRBV30 combines with J gene TRBJ2-6, with a tentative D call TRBD2 (5 bases). Per the germline V gene, CDR1 is GTSNPN and CDR2 is SVGIG (reference sequence). Trimming shortened V by 1 base and J by 0 bases, and 16 bases separated the two germline ends. The CDR3 is 18 residues long. The chain's CDR3 is CAWSDASEGISGANVLTF. The DNA of the CDR3 is TGTGCCTGGAGTGACGCAAGCGAGGGAATCTCTGGGGCCAACGTCCTGACTTTC. The whole variable domain, filled in from reference TRBV30 and TRBJ2-6, reads SQTIHQWPATLVQPVGSPLSLECTVEGTSNPNLYWYRQAAGRGLQLLFYSVGIGQISSEVPQNLSASRPQDRQFILSSKKLLLSDSGFYLCAWSDASEGISGANVLTFGAGSRLTVL.

The genes are TRBV4-1 and TRBJ2-5; maybe TRBD1 (5 bases). V gave up 5 bases and J gave up 5 bases, with 21 bases separating them. Germline loops: CDR1 MGHRA, CDR2 YSYEKL. The CDR3 has 16 residues. The CDR3 sequence is CASSVVSASPGETQYF. For the CDR3, the DNA is TGCGCCAGCAGCGTTGTGTCGGCGTCCCCAGGGGAGACCCAGTACTTC.

V and J are TRBV7-2 and TRBJ2-1; D uncertain. Germline CDR1 SGHTA, CDR2 FQGNSA. This CDR3 contains 14 residues. Trimming removed 4 bases at V and 8 bases at J, with 15 bases between. The CDR3 sequence is CASSSPGRPHEQFF. The DNA for the CDR3 is TGTGCCAGCAGCTCCCCGGGTAGGCCCCATGAGCAGTTCTTC.

CDR3 nucleotide sequence: TGTGCCAGCAGCTTCAGAGGAGCTAGCGGGAGACCCGAAGGGGAGTACCAGTACTTC. It encodes CASSFRGASGRPEGEYQYF. The V and J genes are TRBV7-2 and TRBJ2-5, with 10 bases identical to TRBD2. J was trimmed by 10 bases and V by 3 bases; bases with no gene match: 23. The V gene's germline CDR1 is SGHTA and CDR2 FQGNSA. CDR3 length: 19 residues.

The rearrangement uses TRBV12-3 or TRBV12-4 and TRBJ1-2; TRBD1 aligns across 8 bases. The junction had 8 bases not matched to a gene; V was cut back by 8 bases and J by 9 bases. The CDR3 loop spans 12 amino acids. The CDR3 spells CASDGQGQSYTF. In DNA, the CDR3 is TGTGCCAGCGACGGACAGGGCCAAAGCTACACCTTC.

This clonotype was seen only once. V usage is TRBV11-2 and J usage is TRBJ1-1, with 9 bases aligning to TRBD1. From germline, CDR1 is SGHAT and CDR2 FQNNGV. The CDR3 contains 15 residues. Losses at the gene ends were 0 bases for V and 3 bases for J; bases not matched to a gene: 2. The CDR3 protein is CASSLERTGDTEAFF. The CDR3 nucleotides are TGTGCCAGCAGCTTAGAACGGACAGGGGACACTGAAGCTTTCTTT.

This clonotype was detected only a few times. The gene calls are TRBV5-1 and TRBJ1-2; possibly TRBD1 for D (6 bases). CDR1 is SGHRS, CDR2 YFSETQ, per germline. Trimming stripped 5 bases from V and 1 base from J, with 12 bases between. The CDR3 runs 14 residues. Here the CDR3 reads CASSRTEGNYGYTF. DNA of the CDR3: TGCGCCAGCAGTCGGACAGAGGGTAACTATGGCTACACCTTC. The full variable domain, rest sourced from reference TRBV5-1 and TRBJ1-2, is KAGVTQTPRYLIKTRGQQVTLSCSPISGHRSVSWYQQTPGQGLQFLFEYFSETQRNKGNFPGRFSGRQFSNSRSEMNVSTLELGDSALYLCASSRTEGNYGYTFGSGTRLTVV.

The chain recombines TRBV4-2 with TRBJ1-2; tentative D call: TRBD1 (6 bases). V was cut by 0 bases and J by 8 bases, with 16 bases left in between. The germline CDR1 and CDR2 sequences are LGHNA and YNFKEQ. This CDR3 is 15 amino acids long. CDR3 coding DNA: TGTGCCAGCAGCCAAGAGGAGAGGTACAGGGACGGCTACACCTTC. Protein: CASSQEERYRDGYTF.

The V gene is TRBV15, the J gene TRBJ2-7; no reliable D call. Germline V lookup: CDR1 LNHNV, CDR2 YYDKDF (reference sequence). The CDR3 totals 14 residues. Trimming pared 1 base from V and 1 base from J, leaving 8 bases between. In nucleotides, the CDR3 is TGTGCCACCAGCAGAGTTGGGGATTCCTACGAGCAGTACTTC. Protein sequence: CATSRVGDSYEQYF. Filled out from reference TRBV15 and TRBJ2-7, the complete variable domain reads DAMVIQNPRYQVTQFGKPVTLSCSQTLNHNVMYWYQQKSSQAPKLLFHYYDKDFNNEADTPDNFQSRRPNTSFCFLDIRSPGLGDTAMYLCATSRVGDSYEQYFGPGTRLTVT.